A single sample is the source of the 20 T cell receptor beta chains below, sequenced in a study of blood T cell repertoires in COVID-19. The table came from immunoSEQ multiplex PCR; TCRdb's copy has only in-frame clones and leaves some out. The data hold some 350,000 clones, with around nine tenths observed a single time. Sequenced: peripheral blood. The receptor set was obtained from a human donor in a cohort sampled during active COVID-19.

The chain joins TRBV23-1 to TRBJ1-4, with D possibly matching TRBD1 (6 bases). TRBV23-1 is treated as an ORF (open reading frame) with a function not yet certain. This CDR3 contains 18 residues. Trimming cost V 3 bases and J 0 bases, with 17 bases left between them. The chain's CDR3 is CASSQGAMAGATNEKLFF. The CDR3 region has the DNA TGCGCCAGCAGTCAGGGGGCTATGGCGGGAGCAACTAATGAAAAACTGTTTTTT.

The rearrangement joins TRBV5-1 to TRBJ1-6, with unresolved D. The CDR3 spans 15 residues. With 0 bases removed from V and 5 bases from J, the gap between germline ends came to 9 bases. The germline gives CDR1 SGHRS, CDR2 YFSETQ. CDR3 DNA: TGCGCCAGCAGCTTGGCCTGGTCGGATAATTCACCCCTCCACTTT. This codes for CASSLAWSDNSPLHF.

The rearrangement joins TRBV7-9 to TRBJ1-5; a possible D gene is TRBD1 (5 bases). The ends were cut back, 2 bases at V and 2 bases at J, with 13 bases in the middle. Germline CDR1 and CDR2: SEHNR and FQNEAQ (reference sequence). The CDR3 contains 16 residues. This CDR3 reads CASSLISSTGNQPQHF. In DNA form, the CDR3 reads TGTGCCAGCAGCTTAATTTCTTCGACAGGCAATCAGCCCCAGCATTTT.

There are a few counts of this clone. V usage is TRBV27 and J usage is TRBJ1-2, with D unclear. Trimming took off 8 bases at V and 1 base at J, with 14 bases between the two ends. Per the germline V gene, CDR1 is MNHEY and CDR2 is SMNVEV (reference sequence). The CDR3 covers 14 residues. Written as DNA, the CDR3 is TGTGCCAGCCGGGAGAAGTCGATTAACTATGGCTACACCTTC. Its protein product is CASREKSINYGYTF.

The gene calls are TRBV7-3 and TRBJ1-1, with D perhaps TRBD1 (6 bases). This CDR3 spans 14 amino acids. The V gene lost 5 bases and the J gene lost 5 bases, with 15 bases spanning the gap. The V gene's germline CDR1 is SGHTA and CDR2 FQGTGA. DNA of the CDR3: TGTGCCAGCAGCCAGAGGGGGTGGGGAACTGAAGCTTTCTTT. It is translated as CASSQRGWGTEAFF. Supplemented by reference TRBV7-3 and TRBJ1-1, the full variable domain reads GAGVSQTPSNKVTEKGKYVELRCDPISGHTALYWYRQSLGQGPEFLIYFQGTGAADDSGLPNDRFFAVRPEGSVSTLKIQRTERGDSAVYLCASSQRGWGTEAFFGQGTRLTVV.

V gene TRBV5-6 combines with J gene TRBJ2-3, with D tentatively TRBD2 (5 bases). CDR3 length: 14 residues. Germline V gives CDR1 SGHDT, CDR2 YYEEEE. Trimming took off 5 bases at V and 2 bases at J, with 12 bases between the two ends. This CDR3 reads CASSRGMVTDTQYF. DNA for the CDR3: TGTGCCAGCAGTCGGGGAATGGTCACAGATACGCAGTATTTT. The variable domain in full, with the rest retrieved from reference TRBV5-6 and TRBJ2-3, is DAGVTQSPTHLIKTRGQQVTLRCSPKSGHDTVSWYQQALGQGPQFIFQYYEEEERQRGNFPDRFSGHQFPNYSSELNVNALLLGDSALYLCASSRGMVTDTQYFGPGTRLTVL.

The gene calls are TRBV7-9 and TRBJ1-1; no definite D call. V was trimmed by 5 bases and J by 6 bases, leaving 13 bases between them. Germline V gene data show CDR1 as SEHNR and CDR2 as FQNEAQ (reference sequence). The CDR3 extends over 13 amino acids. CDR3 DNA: TGTGCCAGCAGCCCCGGACTTTGGGCTGAAGCTTTCTTT. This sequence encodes CASSPGLWAEAFF. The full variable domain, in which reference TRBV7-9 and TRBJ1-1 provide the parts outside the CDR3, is DTGVSQNPRHKITKRGQNVTFRCDPISEHNRLYWYRQTLGQGPEFLTYFQNEAQLEKSRLLSDRFSAERPKGSFSTLEIQRTEQGDSAMYLCASSPGLWAEAFFGQGTRLTVV.

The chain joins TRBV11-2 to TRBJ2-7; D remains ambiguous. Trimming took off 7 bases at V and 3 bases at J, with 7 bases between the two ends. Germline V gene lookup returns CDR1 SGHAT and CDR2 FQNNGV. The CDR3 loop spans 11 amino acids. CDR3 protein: CASTASYEQYF. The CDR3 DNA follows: TGTGCCAGCACGGCTAGCTACGAGCAGTACTTC.

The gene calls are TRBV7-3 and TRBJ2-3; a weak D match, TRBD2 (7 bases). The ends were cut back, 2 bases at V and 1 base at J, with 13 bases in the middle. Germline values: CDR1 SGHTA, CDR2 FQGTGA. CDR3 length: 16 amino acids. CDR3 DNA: TGTGCCAGCAGCTTAGTAGGGCGGGGGCGCACAGATACGCAGTATTTT. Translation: CASSLVGRGRTDTQYF.

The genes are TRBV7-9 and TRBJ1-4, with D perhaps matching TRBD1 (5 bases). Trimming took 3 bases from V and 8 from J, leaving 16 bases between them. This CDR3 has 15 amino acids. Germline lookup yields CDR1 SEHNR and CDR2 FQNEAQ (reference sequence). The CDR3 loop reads CASSFSVQGGEKLFF. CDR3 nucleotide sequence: TGTGCCAGCAGCTTTAGTGTGCAGGGAGGCGAAAAACTGTTTTTT.

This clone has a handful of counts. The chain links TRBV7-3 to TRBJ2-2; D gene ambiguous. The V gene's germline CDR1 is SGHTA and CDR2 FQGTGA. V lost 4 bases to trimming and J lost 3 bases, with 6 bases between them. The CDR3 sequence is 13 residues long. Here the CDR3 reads CASSSTYTGELFF. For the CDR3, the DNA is TGTGCCAGCAGCTCTACCTACACCGGGGAGCTGTTTTTT.

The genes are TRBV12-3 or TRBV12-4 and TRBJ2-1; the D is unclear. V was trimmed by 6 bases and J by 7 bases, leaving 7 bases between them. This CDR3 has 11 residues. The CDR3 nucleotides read TGTGCCAGCAGATCAGTTAATGAGCAGTTCTTC. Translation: CASRSVNEQFF.

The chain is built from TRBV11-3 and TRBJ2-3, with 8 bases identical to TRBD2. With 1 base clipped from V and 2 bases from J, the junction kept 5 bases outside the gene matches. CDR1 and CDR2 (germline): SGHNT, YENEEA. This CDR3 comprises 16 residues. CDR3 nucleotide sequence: TGTGCCAGCAGCTTAGGTGCCGGGGGGGCCACAGATACGCAGTATTTT. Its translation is CASSLGAGGATDTQYF.

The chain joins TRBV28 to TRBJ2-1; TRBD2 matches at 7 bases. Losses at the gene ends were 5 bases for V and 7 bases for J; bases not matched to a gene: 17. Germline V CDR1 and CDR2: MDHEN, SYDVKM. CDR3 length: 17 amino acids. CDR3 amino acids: CASSTEGGRWVKNEQFF. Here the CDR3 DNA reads TGTGCCAGCAGTACAGAGGGCGGGAGATGGGTCAAAAATGAGCAGTTCTTC.

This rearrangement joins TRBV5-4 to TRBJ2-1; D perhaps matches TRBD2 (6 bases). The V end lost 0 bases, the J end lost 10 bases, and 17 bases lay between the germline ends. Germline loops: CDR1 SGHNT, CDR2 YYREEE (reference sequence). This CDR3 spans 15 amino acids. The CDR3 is CASSLAVGRGKEQFF. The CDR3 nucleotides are TGTGCCAGCAGCTTGGCCGTGGGACGGGGGAAAGAGCAGTTCTTC. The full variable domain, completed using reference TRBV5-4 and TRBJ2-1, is ETGVTQSPTHLIKTRGQQVTLRCSSQSGHNTVSWYQQALGQGPQFIFQYYREEENGRGNFPPRFSGLQFPNYSSELNVNALELDDSALYLCASSLAVGRGKEQFFGPGTRLTVL.

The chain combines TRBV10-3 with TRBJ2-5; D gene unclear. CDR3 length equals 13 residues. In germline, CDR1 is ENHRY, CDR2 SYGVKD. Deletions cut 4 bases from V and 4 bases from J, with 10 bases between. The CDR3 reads CAISAQAGETQYF. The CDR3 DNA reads TGTGCCATCAGTGCTCAGGCTGGAGAGACCCAGTACTTC.

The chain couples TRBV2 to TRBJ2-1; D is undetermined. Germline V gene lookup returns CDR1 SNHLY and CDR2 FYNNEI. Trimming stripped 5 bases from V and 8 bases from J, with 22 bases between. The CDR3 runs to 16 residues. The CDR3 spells CASSPLLKTGFYEQFF. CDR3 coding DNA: TGTGCCAGCAGTCCATTGTTAAAGACGGGTTTCTATGAGCAGTTCTTC.

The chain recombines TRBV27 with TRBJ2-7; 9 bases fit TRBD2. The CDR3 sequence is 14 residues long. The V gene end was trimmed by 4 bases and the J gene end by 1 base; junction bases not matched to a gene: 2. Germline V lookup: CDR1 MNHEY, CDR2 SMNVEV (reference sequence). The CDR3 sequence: CASSSLAGSYEQYF. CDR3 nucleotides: TGTGCCAGCAGTTCCCTAGCGGGGTCCTACGAGCAGTACTTC.

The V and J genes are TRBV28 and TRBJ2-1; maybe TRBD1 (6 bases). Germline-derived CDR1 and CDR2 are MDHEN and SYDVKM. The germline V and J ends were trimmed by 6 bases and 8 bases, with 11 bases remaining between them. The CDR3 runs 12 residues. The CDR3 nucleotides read TGTGCCAGCAGCACCTCAGGGGATGAGCAGTTCTTC. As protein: CASSTSGDEQFF.

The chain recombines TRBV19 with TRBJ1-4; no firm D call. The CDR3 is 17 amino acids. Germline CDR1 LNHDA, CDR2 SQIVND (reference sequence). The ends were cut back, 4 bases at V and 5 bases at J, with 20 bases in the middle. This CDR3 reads CASSTLHRSTKNEKLFF. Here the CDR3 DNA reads TGTGCCAGTAGTACCCTACACAGATCGACTAAAAATGAAAAACTGTTTTTT.